The 29 T cell receptor beta chains below all came from one sample that was sequenced in a study of T cell responses to AZD1222 COVID-19 vaccine (dated by TCRdb to the early 2020s). What this sample's time point label stands for: about 28 days (+/-7) after the second vaccine dose. The library was prepared using the immunoSEQ multiplex PCR assay. TCRdb carries this immuneACCESS record with in-frame sequences only. Its versions omit some clonotypes, under half of them owing to an unresolved V gene in the studies checked, with the rest unexplained. This sample is represented by about 69,000 clones; roughly 83% of them were singletons. Together, the top ten hold roughly 23% of the sample. The sample in question was peripheral blood, obtained 28 days after the second AZD1222 dose. The receptor source for this set is an adult who received the AZD1222 COVID-19 vaccine.

This clone was recorded a few times. J is TRBJ1-1 and V is TRBV7-2; D possibly corresponds to TRBD1 (6 bases). Trimming took off 4 bases at V and 4 bases at J, with 13 bases between the two ends. Germline values: CDR1 SGHTA, CDR2 FQGNSA. The CDR3 loop spans 14 amino acids. The CDR3: CASSSRGEPTEAFF. The CDR3 DNA reads as TGTGCCAGCAGCTCGAGGGGGGAACCCACTGAAGCTTTCTTT.

J is TRBJ1-1 and V is TRBV6-5; TRBD1 is a possible D gene (6 bases). V was pared by 5 bases and J by 4 bases, with 17 bases between. CDR1 is MNHEY, CDR2 SVGAGI, per germline. The CDR3 consists of 15 residues. The CDR3 sequence: CASSREGGRGTEAFF. The CDR3 coding sequence is TGTGCCAGCAGTCGAGAGGGGGGCCGGGGCACTGAAGCTTTCTTT.

The rearrangement uses TRBV6-6 and TRBJ1-1; 8 nucleotides match TRBD1. The germline V gene encodes CDR1 MNHNY and CDR2 SVGAGI (reference sequence). CDR3 length equals 15 residues. After removal of 4 bases from V and 3 bases from J, the junction contained 7 bases not matched to a gene. The CDR3 protein is CASSSGQGWDTEAFF. The CDR3 coding sequence is TGTGCCAGCAGTTCTGGACAGGGATGGGACACTGAAGCTTTCTTT.

This clone occurred a few times. This chain connects TRBV19 to TRBJ2-1; D unresolved. V was clipped by 0 bases and J by 4 bases, with 4 bases between them. The germline CDR1 and CDR2 sequences are LNHDA and SQIVND (reference sequence). This CDR3 comprises 13 residues. The CDR3 DNA sequence: TGTGCCAGTAGTATAGACGGATACAATGAGCAGTTCTTC. Translating it yields CASSIDGYNEQFF.

The V and J genes are TRBV2 and TRBJ2-2, with D unclear. Germline V gives CDR1 SNHLY, CDR2 FYNNEI. There are 11 residues in the CDR3. Trimming took 6 bases from V and 7 from J, leaving 6 bases between them. CDR3 region: CASRTGGELFF. CDR3 nucleotides: TGTGCCAGCAGGACCGGCGGGGAGCTGTTTTTT.

The chain recombines TRBV7-6 with TRBJ2-6; 10 positions match TRBD1. Trimming removed 5 bases from V and 2 bases from J; junction bases left unmatched: 3. Germline V CDR1 and CDR2: SGHVS, FNYEAQ. The length of the CDR3 is 16 residues. CDR3 nucleotides: TGTGCCAGCAGCCTTGGACAGGGGGCTGGGGCCAACGTCCTGACTTTC. It translates to CASSLGQGAGANVLTF.

V usage is TRBV6-1 and J usage is TRBJ2-2; D gene ambiguous. Trimming removed 2 bases from V and 4 bases from J, with 5 bases in between. Germline V gene data show CDR1 as MNHNS and CDR2 as SASEGT. The CDR3 is 13 amino acids. The chain's CDR3 is CASSERVTGELFF. The CDR3, as DNA: TGTGCCAGCAGTGAAAGGGTCACCGGGGAGCTGTTTTTT.

This chain uses TRBV14 with TRBJ2-1, with 9 bases that match TRBD1. This CDR3 spans 15 amino acids. Germline V gene sequence: CDR1 SGHDN, CDR2 FVKESK. With V trimmed by 4 bases and J by 4 bases, 5 bases remained unmatched. The CDR3 region has the DNA TGTGCCAGCAGCCGGGGACAGGGCGCTTACAATGAGCAGTTCTTC. Residues: CASSRGQGAYNEQFF.

This clone appeared a single time. The chain is built from TRBV2 and TRBJ2-1; 8 positions match TRBD2. CDR1 and CDR2 (germline): SNHLY, FYNNEI. The CDR3 is made up of 13 amino acids. V lost 8 bases and J lost 4; bases outside the gene matches: 4. CDR3 sequence: CASGTSEYNEQFF. The CDR3 DNA follows: TGTGCCAGCGGGACTAGTGAGTACAATGAGCAGTTCTTC.

The chain has TRBV2 and TRBJ1-2, with 12 bases aligning to TRBD1. The CDR3 runs 12 residues. Germline V lookup: CDR1 SNHLY, CDR2 FYNNEI. V lost 9 bases to trimming and J lost 8 bases; unmatched junction nucleotides: 4. CDR3: CARWDRGRGYTF. CDR3 nucleotide sequence: TGTGCCAGGTGGGACAGGGGGCGCGGCTACACCTTC.

This chain joins TRBV6-5 and TRBJ1-2; a weak D match, TRBD1 (6 bases). Per germline, CDR1 MNHEY and CDR2 SVGAGI. This CDR3 region has 15 residues. V was cut by 8 bases and J by 6 bases, with 22 bases left in between. CDR3 in DNA: TGTGCCAGCTCCAAAGCCGGGACAATGGGACATGGCTACACCTTC. This encodes CASSKAGTMGHGYTF.

The chain couples TRBV2 to TRBJ2-5; 14 nucleotides line up with TRBD2. Trimming removed 6 bases from V and 4 bases from J; junction bases left unmatched: 4. This CDR3 is 15 amino acids long. Germline V gene sequence: CDR1 SNHLY, CDR2 FYNNEI. As DNA, the CDR3 is TGTGCCAGCAGCAGACTAGCGGGGGGGCGAGAGACCCAGTACTTC. It specifies CASSRLAGGRETQYF.

V is TRBV9 and J is TRBJ2-3; D remains unclear. CDR1 is SGDLS and CDR2 is YYNGEE in the germline V gene. This CDR3 is built from 12 residues. V dropped 5 bases and J dropped 6 bases, with 10 bases sitting between them. DNA for the CDR3: TGTGCCAGCAGGGACCTTGCGGATACGCAGTATTTT. This codes for CASRDLADTQYF.

The chain joins TRBV9 to TRBJ1-1; D not certain. Germline V gene sequence: CDR1 SGDLS, CDR2 YYNGEE. The V end was cut by 4 bases, the J end by 1 base, with 14 bases between. The CDR3 runs to 15 residues. CDR3 sequence reads: CASSQEWAPNTEAFF. CDR3 in DNA: TGTGCCAGCAGCCAAGAGTGGGCCCCGAACACTGAAGCTTTCTTT.

The J gene is TRBJ2-2, the V gene TRBV2; TRBD2 is a possible D gene (6 bases). The V gene's germline CDR1 is SNHLY and CDR2 FYNNEI. This CDR3 comprises 13 residues. Trimming took off 4 bases at V and 3 bases at J, with 6 bases between the two ends. The CDR3 nucleotides are TGTGCCAGCAGTGGACTAGACACCGGGGAGCTGTTTTTT. This gives the protein CASSGLDTGELFF.

In its sample, this clone was seen a few times. V is TRBV3-1 (or the pseudogene TRBV3-2) and J is TRBJ2-3; D ambiguous. Germline V gene sequence: CDR1 LGHDT, CDR2 YNNKEL (reference sequence). The CDR3 consists of 15 residues. Trimming cost V 1 base and J 3 bases, with 11 bases left between them. The CDR3 bases are TGTGCCAGCAGCCAAGGGCCCCTCGGGACAGATACGCAGTATTTT. Protein product: CASSQGPLGTDTQYF.

The chain has TRBV30 and TRBJ1-5, with D possibly being TRBD1 (6 bases). The ends were cut back, 7 bases at V and 4 bases at J, with 14 bases in the middle. The CDR3 sequence is 13 residues long. The V gene's germline CDR1 is GTSNPN and CDR2 SVGIG (reference sequence). The CDR3, as DNA: TGTGCCTCTGCCGGGACACAGAATCAGCCCCAGCATTTT. Protein product: CASAGTQNQPQHF.

The chain recombines TRBV6-5 with TRBJ1-4; D gene ambiguous. Trimming cost V 0 bases and J 0 bases, with 5 bases left between them. Germline CDR1 reads MNHEY; CDR2 reads SVGAGI. CDR3 length equals 15 residues. The CDR3 spells CASSYSQATNEKLFF. CDR3 nucleotide sequence: TGTGCCAGCAGTTACTCCCAGGCAACTAATGAAAAACTGTTTTTT.

This chain links TRBV6-1 with TRBJ2-4, with D tentatively TRBD1 (6 bases). Deletions cut 0 bases from V and 9 bases from J, with 15 bases between. The CDR3 runs to 15 residues. Per germline, CDR1 MNHNS and CDR2 SASEGT. CDR3: CASSEAGQAAGIQYF. In DNA form, the CDR3 reads TGTGCCAGCAGTGAAGCGGGACAAGCCGCGGGCATTCAGTACTTC.

The chain joins TRBV5-1 to TRBJ2-2, with TRBD2 matching over 7 bases. V gave up 2 bases and J gave up 5 bases; unmatched junction bases: 9. Germline CDR1 reads SGHRS; CDR2 reads YFSETQ. The CDR3 is made up of 16 amino acids. This chain's CDR3 is CASSFVAGEGTGELFF. The CDR3 region has the DNA TGCGCCAGCAGCTTCGTGGCGGGAGAGGGGACCGGGGAGCTGTTTTTT.

This clone was seen more than once but under ten times. The chain joins TRBV29-1 to TRBJ1-1; tentatively, D is TRBD1 (5 bases). CDR1 is SQVTM, CDR2 ANQGSEA, per germline. With 4 bases removed from V and 1 base from J, the gap between germline ends came to 16 bases. This CDR3 region has 15 residues. CDR3 nucleotides: TGCAGCGTTGTAGGGACCGAAGGTTGGAACACTGAAGCTTTCTTT. Protein product: CSVVGTEGWNTEAFF.

The chain has TRBV27 and TRBJ2-2, with D maybe TRBD1 (6 bases). V was trimmed by 5 bases and J by 7 bases, leaving 14 bases between them. The CDR3 spans 14 residues. In germline, CDR1 is MNHEY, CDR2 SMNVEV (reference sequence). For the CDR3, the DNA is TGTGCCAGCAGTCTCGGGACACGTCGCGGGGAGCTGTTTTTT. Protein: CASSLGTRRGELFF.

The V call is TRBV6-5, the J call TRBJ1-4; 8 positions match TRBD1. Trimming removed 4 bases from V and 10 bases from J; junction bases left unmatched: 8. CDR1 is MNHEY and CDR2 is SVGAGI in the germline V gene. This CDR3 is 14 amino acids long. CDR3 DNA sequence: TGTGCCAGCAGTTCCGGGACAGGTCTAGGAAAACTGTTTTTT. It codes for CASSSGTGLGKLFF.

There are a few counts of this clone. The chain recombines TRBV6-5 with TRBJ2-1; 14 bases fit TRBD2. This CDR3 has 16 amino acids. Germline V gene lookup returns CDR1 MNHEY and CDR2 SVGAGI. After removal of 2 bases from V and 9 bases from J, the junction contained 6 bases not matched to a gene. The CDR3 DNA follows: TGTGCCAGCAGTTACCCGACTAGCGGGAGGGCCAGTGAGCAGTTCTTC. As protein: CASSYPTSGRASEQFF.

The rearrangement links TRBV7-9 to TRBJ1-2, with D possibly being TRBD1 (5 bases). The CDR3 totals 16 residues. The germline V gene has CDR1 SEHNR and CDR2 FQNEAQ (reference sequence). V was shortened by 0 bases and J by 6 bases, with 17 bases between the two germline ends. The CDR3 reads CASSLASGGGLDGYTF. In DNA, the CDR3 is TGTGCCAGCAGCTTAGCCTCCGGGGGGGGACTTGATGGCTACACCTTC.

This clone occurred a few times. This chain links TRBV11-2 with TRBJ1-1, with D possibly matching TRBD1 (5 bases). This CDR3 region has 15 residues. V lost 3 bases to trimming and J lost 5 bases, with 16 bases between them. Germline V gene sequence: CDR1 SGHAT, CDR2 FQNNGV. The DNA for the CDR3 is TGTGCCAGCAGCTTTAATATCGGGAAGGGGACTGAAGCTTTCTTT. It yields the protein CASSFNIGKGTEAFF.

The J gene is TRBJ1-2, the V gene TRBV10-3; TRBD1 agrees at 11 bases. The CDR3 has 13 amino acids. The V gene's germline CDR1 is ENHRY and CDR2 SYGVKD. V was pared by 7 bases and J by 8 bases, with 6 bases of the junction left unmatched. The CDR3 sequence: CAIKGQGAQGYTF. CDR3 nucleotides: TGTGCCATCAAAGGACAGGGGGCTCAAGGCTACACCTTC.

The V gene is TRBV27, the J gene TRBJ2-2, with D possibly matching TRBD2 (5 bases). The V gene lost 2 bases and the J gene lost 5 bases, with 15 bases spanning the gap. CDR1 MNHEY and CDR2 SMNVEV come from the germline V gene (reference sequence). This CDR3 comprises 16 residues. The CDR3 bases are TGTGCCAGCAGTTTAGGGAGCCGATTAGGGACCGGGGAGCTGTTTTTT. It yields the protein CASSLGSRLGTGELFF.

DNA of the CDR3: TGTGCCAGCACCGGGTTACACACTGAAGCTTTCTTT. Translation gives CASTGLHTEAFF. The gene calls are TRBV6-5 and TRBJ1-1; D is unresolved. The germline V gene encodes CDR1 MNHEY and CDR2 SVGAGI. The CDR3 spans 12 residues. V lost 7 bases and J 3 bases, leaving 9 bases between the germline ends.